Below are 30 T cell receptor beta chains sequenced from a single sample in a study of blood T cell repertoires in COVID-19. TCRdb's table, derived via immunoSEQ multiplex PCR, lists solely in-frame clones and lacks some. The table has about 80,000 clones, approximately 83% seen once; the top ten hold approximately 8.8%. The specimen sequenced was peripheral blood. Receptors originate from a human donor in a cohort sampled during active COVID-19.

This clone appeared a few times. For the CDR3, the DNA is TGTGCCAGCAGCCCCCGGGACAGGGGGTCCCATACGCAGTATTTT. Translating it yields CASSPRDRGSHTQYF. The V gene is TRBV7-6, the J gene TRBJ2-3, with TRBD1 matching 11 bases. The germline CDR1 and CDR2 sequences are SGHVS and FNYEAQ. The CDR3 covers 15 residues. V shed 5 bases and J 7 bases; nucleotides not matched to a gene: 8.

The chain uses TRBV5-1 and TRBJ2-2; 9 bases fit TRBD1. This CDR3 is 15 amino acids long. In germline, CDR1 is SGHRS, CDR2 YFSETQ. V shed 3 bases, J shed 3 bases, and the junction held 3 bases outside the gene matches. CDR3 sequence: CASSSQGAHTGELFF. The CDR3 DNA sequence: TGCGCCAGCAGCTCACAGGGGGCGCACACCGGGGAGCTGTTTTTT.

This sequence joins TRBV7-9 and TRBJ1-3, with D perhaps matching TRBD1 (5 bases). V was clipped by 5 bases and J by 4 bases, with 12 bases between them. This CDR3 has 14 amino acids. Germline V gene lookup returns CDR1 SEHNR and CDR2 FQNEAQ (reference sequence). This chain's CDR3 is CASSPGTGGNTIYF. CDR3 nucleotide sequence: TGTGCCAGCAGCCCCGGAACAGGCGGAAACACCATATATTTT.

The genes are TRBV4-2 and TRBJ2-7; 9 positions agree with TRBD2. J gave up 0 bases and V 0 bases, and 6 bases lay outside the gene matches. This CDR3 comprises 17 residues. CDR1 is LGHNA and CDR2 is YNFKEQ in the germline V gene. The CDR3 is CASSQDHGGRGSYEQYF. The CDR3 region has the DNA TGTGCCAGCAGCCAAGATCACGGCGGGAGGGGCTCCTACGAGCAGTACTTC.

The chain couples TRBV5-6 to TRBJ2-7, with D possibly matching TRBD1 (5 bases). The CDR3 length is 14 residues. Germline CDR1 reads SGHDT; CDR2 reads YYEEEE. With 0 bases removed from V and 4 bases from J, the gap between germline ends came to 11 bases. The CDR3: CASSLDRSPYEQYF. CDR3 DNA: TGTGCCAGCAGCTTGGACAGGTCCCCTTACGAGCAGTACTTC.

The chain couples TRBV28 to TRBJ2-1; D call uncertain. With 7 bases removed from V and 4 bases from J, the gap between germline ends came to 14 bases. CDR3 length equals 14 residues. Germline V gives CDR1 MDHEN, CDR2 SYDVKM. For the CDR3, the DNA is TGTGCCAGCAAAGGTAGGAGTGTATACAATGAGCAGTTCTTC. Protein sequence: CASKGRSVYNEQFF.

This chain uses TRBV15 with TRBJ1-5; possibly TRBD1 for D (5 bases). Germline V gene lookup returns CDR1 LNHNV and CDR2 YYDKDF (reference sequence). V lost 6 bases and J 4 bases, leaving 13 bases between the germline ends. This CDR3 has 14 amino acids. The CDR3: CATRGGEENQPQHF. The CDR3 DNA reads TGTGCCACCAGGGGAGGGGAGGAAAATCAGCCCCAGCATTTT.

This chain joins TRBV15 and TRBJ1-1; D is perhaps TRBD1 (5 bases). Trimming shortened V by 1 base and J by 5 bases, and 11 bases separated the two germline ends. The CDR3 loop spans 14 amino acids. Per the germline V gene, CDR1 is LNHNV and CDR2 is YYDKDF (reference sequence). The CDR3 bases are TGTGCCACCAGCAGAGGTGGGGGGGGGACTGAAGCTTTCTTT. Encoded protein: CATSRGGGGTEAFF. Together with reference TRBV15 and TRBJ1-1, the CDR3 gives the full variable domain: DAMVIQNPRYQVTQFGKPVTLSCSQTLNHNVMYWYQQKSSQAPKLLFHYYDKDFNNEADTPDNFQSRRPNTSFCFLDIRSPGLGDTAMYLCATSRGGGGTEAFFGQGTRLTVV.

Concerning this clone: A much larger clone lies a single base off, so this may be a read error. The chain couples TRBV6-5 to TRBJ2-7, with 7 bases fitting TRBD1. This CDR3 comprises 12 residues. The germline V gene encodes CDR1 MNHEY and CDR2 SVGAGI. The V segment lost 6 bases and the J segment 4 bases; nucleotides outside the gene matches: 3. Here the CDR3 DNA reads TGTGCCAGCAGACCGGGACAGTACGAGCAGTACTTC. Translating it yields CASRPGQYEQYF.

The chain uses TRBV9 and TRBJ2-5; D might be TRBD1 (5 bases). The V end was cut by 0 bases, the J end by 5 bases, with 8 bases between. Germline V gene data show CDR1 as SGDLS and CDR2 as YYNGEE. This CDR3 has 13 residues. The CDR3: CASSVGGRETQYF. The CDR3 DNA sequence: TGTGCCAGCAGCGTAGGGGGCAGGGAGACCCAGTACTTC.

The chain links TRBV5-4 to TRBJ1-4, with D perhaps matching TRBD1 (5 bases). The CDR3 consists of 15 residues. Trimming shortened V by 0 bases and J by 3 bases, and 9 bases separated the two germline ends. Per germline, CDR1 SGHNT and CDR2 YYREEE (reference sequence). CDR3 in DNA: TGTGCCAGCAGCTTGGAGGGGATCTCTAATGAAAAACTGTTTTTT. It yields the protein CASSLEGISNEKLFF.

In this sample, this clone turned up many times. V is TRBV6-1 and J is TRBJ1-1; D not certain. This CDR3 contains 14 residues. V was clipped by 3 bases and J by 3 bases, with 11 bases between them. CDR1 MNHNS and CDR2 SASEGT come from the germline V gene. CDR3 nucleotide sequence: TGTGCCAGCAGTGATGAGGCTACCCACACTGAAGCTTTCTTT. It yields the protein CASSDEATHTEAFF.

This rearrangement joins TRBV7-2 to TRBJ1-1; maybe TRBD1 (6 bases). The CDR3 contains 15 residues. Deletions cut 3 bases from V and 4 bases from J, with 15 bases between. Germline V gene data show CDR1 as SGHTA and CDR2 as FQGNSA. This CDR3 reads CASSLLGGASTEAFF. In DNA, the CDR3 is TGTGCCAGCAGCTTGTTGGGGGGGGCAAGCACTGAAGCTTTCTTT.

The chain links TRBV5-4 to TRBJ2-6; 7 bases match TRBD2. This CDR3 has 19 residues. Losses at the gene ends were 7 bases for V and 4 bases for J; bases not matched to a gene: 20. Germline CDR1 reads SGHNT; CDR2 reads YYREEE (reference sequence). The CDR3 coding sequence is TGTGCCAGCGCTACCGGGGCGCGCGGCGGGGGAAGAGGGGCCAACGTCCTGACTTTC. Amino acids: CASATGARGGGRGANVLTF.

The chain couples TRBV9 to TRBJ2-3; 7 positions match TRBD2. The CDR3 sequence is 16 residues long. The ends lost 0 bases at V and 2 bases at J; junction bases unmatched: 6. From germline, CDR1 is SGDLS and CDR2 YYNGEE. CDR3 DNA sequence: TGTGCCAGCAGCGTAGCTAGCGGATATCCCACAGATACGCAGTATTTT. Its translation is CASSVASGYPTDTQYF.

CDR3 amino acids: CASSLGWTSGTYEQYF. CDR3 in DNA: TGTGCCAGCAGCTTAGGGTGGACTAGCGGGACTTACGAGCAGTACTTC. The rearrangement joins TRBV11-3 to TRBJ2-7, with 12 bases matching TRBD2. This CDR3 has 16 residues. Germline CDR1 reads SGHNT; CDR2 reads YENEEA. V was clipped by 1 base and J by 4 bases; unmatched bases: 5.

This chain joins TRBV30 and TRBJ2-5; 11 bases match TRBD2. The CDR3 is made up of 14 amino acids. The J segment lost 5 bases and the V segment lost 4 bases, leaving 6 bases of the junction unmatched. Germline loops: CDR1 GTSNPN, CDR2 SVGIG (reference sequence). The CDR3 region is CAWISGGALETQYF. The CDR3 DNA is TGTGCCTGGATTAGCGGGGGGGCCTTGGAGACCCAGTACTTC.

The chain is built from TRBV30 and TRBJ1-2, with TRBD1 matching 7 bases. The germline V gene has CDR1 GTSNPN and CDR2 SVGIG (reference sequence). The CDR3 is 13 amino acids. Trimming cost V 3 bases and J 1 base; bases outside gene matches: 2. As DNA, the CDR3 is TGTGCCTGGAGCCCAGGGGGTAACTATGGCTACACCTTC. Amino acids: CAWSPGGNYGYTF. The full variable domain, in which reference TRBV30 and TRBJ1-2 provide the parts outside the CDR3, is SQTIHQWPATLVQPVGSPLSLECTVEGTSNPNLYWYRQAAGRGLQLLFYSVGIGQISSEVPQNLSASRPQDRQFILSSKKLLLSDSGFYLCAWSPGGNYGYTFGSGTRLTVV.

The rearrangement links TRBV19 to TRBJ2-5; possibly TRBD1 for D (6 bases). CDR3 length: 15 amino acids. V was trimmed by 3 bases and J by 0 bases, leaving 11 bases between them. Germline CDR1 reads LNHDA; CDR2 reads SQIVND (reference sequence). CDR3 region: CASSMGAPYQETQYF. The DNA of the CDR3 is TGTGCCAGTAGTATGGGGGCTCCGTACCAAGAGACCCAGTACTTC. The complete variable domain, with remaining parts taken from reference TRBV19 and TRBJ2-5, reads DGGITQSPKYLFRKEGQNVTLSCEQNLNHDAMYWYRQDPGQGLRLIYYSQIVNDFQKGDIAEGYSVSREKKESFPLTVTSAQKNPTAFYLCASSMGAPYQETQYFGPGTRLLVL.

The genes are TRBV14 and TRBJ2-3; TRBD1 aligns across 9 bases. CDR3 length: 16 residues. J gave up 3 bases and V 4 bases, and 8 bases lay outside the gene matches. Germline lookup yields CDR1 SGHDN and CDR2 FVKESK. The CDR3 DNA reads as TGTGCCAGCAGCCCGGGGGTCGGGACAGGGACAGATACGCAGTATTTT. Its protein is CASSPGVGTGTDTQYF.

The chain recombines TRBV2 with TRBJ2-3, with TRBD1 identical over 8 bases. Unmatched junction bases numbered 7, after V lost 4 bases and J lost 4 bases. Germline CDR1 reads SNHLY; CDR2 reads FYNNEI. The length of the CDR3 is 15 residues. The CDR3 coding sequence is TGTGCCAGCAGTGCGGACAGGGTTGGGGCAGATACGCAGTATTTT. Protein sequence: CASSADRVGADTQYF. The complete variable domain, with remaining parts taken from reference TRBV2 and TRBJ2-3, reads EPEVTQTPSHQVTQMGQEVILRCVPISNHLYFYWYRQILGQKVEFLVSFYNNEISEKSEIFDDQFSVERPDGSNFTLKIRSTKLEDSAMYFCASSADRVGADTQYFGPGTRLTVL.

Written as DNA, the CDR3 is TGTGCCAGCAGCTTGGGAGGGGGCATATTGAACACTGAAGCTTTCTTT. Translation gives CASSLGGGILNTEAFF. The J gene is TRBJ1-1, the V gene TRBV5-4; 7 bases are shared with TRBD1. The CDR3 loop spans 16 amino acids. CDR1 is SGHNT, CDR2 YYREEE, per germline (reference sequence). Trimming removed 0 bases from V and 0 bases from J; junction bases left unmatched: 5.

The rearrangement uses TRBV6-5 and TRBJ2-1; TRBD2 matches at 8 bases. The CDR3 contains 15 residues. The V and J ends lost 8 bases and 8 bases, in that order; junction bases with no gene match: 14. Germline values: CDR1 MNHEY, CDR2 SVGAGI. CDR3 loop: CASGRAGTRSDEQFF. The CDR3 coding sequence is TGTGCCAGCGGGCGCGCCGGGACTAGGTCAGATGAGCAGTTCTTC.

The gene calls are TRBV28 and TRBJ1-1, with D possibly matching TRBD1 (6 bases). CDR3 length: 14 amino acids. V was trimmed by 2 bases and J by 6 bases, leaving 13 bases between them. The germline V gene encodes CDR1 MDHEN and CDR2 SYDVKM. This CDR3 is CASSLGQGPAEAFF. The CDR3 nucleotides are TGTGCCAGCAGTTTAGGGCAGGGGCCAGCTGAAGCTTTCTTT.

The CDR3 is CASSELLGAYQPQHF. DNA of the CDR3: TGTGCCAGCAGTGAATTGCTGGGGGCGTATCAGCCCCAGCATTTT. The V gene is TRBV2, the J gene TRBJ1-5; tentatively, D is TRBD1 (6 bases). Looked up from germline, CDR1 is SNHLY and CDR2 is FYNNEI. This CDR3 comprises 15 residues. V lost 2 bases and J lost 5, with 13 bases in between. The full variable domain, completed using reference TRBV2 and TRBJ1-5, is EPEVTQTPSHQVTQMGQEVILRCVPISNHLYFYWYRQILGQKVEFLVSFYNNEISEKSEIFDDQFSVERPDGSNFTLKIRSTKLEDSAMYFCASSELLGAYQPQHFGDGTRLSIL.

The chain recombines TRBV24-1 with TRBJ2-5; no firm D call. Trimming cost V 2 bases and J 9 bases, with 15 bases left between them. This CDR3 has 14 residues. Germline CDR1 is KGHDR and CDR2 is SFDVKD. The CDR3 here is CATSDSGARGSQYF. CDR3 DNA sequence: TGTGCCACCAGTGATTCGGGTGCCCGAGGTTCCCAGTACTTC.

The chain links TRBV5-1 to TRBJ2-7; 13 bases are a match to TRBD2. CDR1 is SGHRS and CDR2 is YFSETQ in the germline V gene. This CDR3 contains 15 residues. Germline trimming cut 5 bases from V and 3 bases from J; bases unmatched to any gene: 5. In nucleotides, the CDR3 is TGCGCCAGCAGTCACGGACTAGCGGGAGTCTACGAGCAGTACTTC. Its translation: CASSHGLAGVYEQYF.

The chain joins TRBV15 to TRBJ2-7; a weak D match, TRBD1 (6 bases). The CDR3 spans 14 residues. Germline values: CDR1 LNHNV, CDR2 YYDKDF (reference sequence). V was shortened by 3 bases and J by 2 bases, with 11 bases between the two germline ends. CDR3 residues: CATSSRDNPYEQYF. CDR3 coding DNA: TGTGCCACCAGCAGCCGGGACAACCCCTACGAGCAGTACTTC.

Details on this clone: Other DNA sequences in this sample translate to the same CDR3. V gene TRBV5-1 combines with J gene TRBJ2-5, with unresolved D. The CDR3 has 11 amino acids. Germline CDR1 and CDR2: SGHRS and YFSETQ. V lost 2 bases and J 5 bases, leaving 4 bases between the germline ends. CDR3 bases: TGCGCCAGCAGCTTACAGGAGACCCAGTACTTC. It yields the protein CASSLQETQYF.

The V and J genes are TRBV6-2 or TRBV6-3 and TRBJ2-3; a weak D match, TRBD1 (5 bases). Germline V gives CDR1 MNHEY, CDR2 SVGEGT. V dropped 5 bases and J dropped 2 bases, with 11 bases sitting between them. This CDR3 has 14 residues. The CDR3 nucleotides read TGTGCCAGCAGTCGAGTAGGGGTCACAGATACGCAGTATTTT. Its translation: CASSRVGVTDTQYF.